This TCR beta chain was retrieved from a study of shared clonotypes between healthy human individuals. Profiled with immunoSEQ multiplex PCR; TCRdb holds only in-frame clones, not every one. The sample yields around 550,000 clones, roughly 95% seen once. This CDR3 has 13 residues. V gave up 1 base and J gave up 6 bases, with 9 bases separating them. Per the germline V gene, CDR1 is LGHNA and CDR2 is YNFKEQ. The naive CD8 population came from CD45RO-negative cells selected for CCR7, without terminally differentiated effector memory CD45RA+ cells. The sequence was obtained from a woman aged 25 to 45 in good health. The V and J genes are TRBV4-2 and TRBJ1-1; tentatively, D is TRBD1 (5 bases). The sample taken for sequencing was naive CD8+ T cells sorted from blood. The CDR3 is CASSQGGGAEAFF. The CDR3 DNA is TGTGCCAGCAGCCAAGGGGGGGGAGCTGAAGCTTTCTTT.